A single TCR beta chain is shown here with its context. Not a single patient had been given any form of treatment at any point before undergoing thyroid surgery. CDR3 length: 14 residues. Trimming left V 7 bases short and J 2 bases short, with 12 bases between. Germline V gene sequence: CDR1 MNHNS, CDR2 SASEGT. TCRdb recomputed clones from the PCR reads via MiXCR. The data show some 31,000 clones, about 20% seen once. The data originate from a study of metastatic and nonmetastatic thyroid tumors. The wider study: Across blood and tumor or nodule tissue, repertoires from malignant and benign thyroid patients were compared with one another.

The V and J genes are TRBV6-1 and TRBJ2-1, with D possibly matching TRBD2 (5 bases). This sequence originates from a female donor with papillary thyroid cancer or a benign thyroid nodule (not recorded which). Some clones in this sample may be carry-over from other donors' samples. Sample: blood. CDR3 DNA sequence: TGTGCCAGCAAAGAAGAGACTACCTACAATGAGCAGTTCTTC. It codes for CASKEETTYNEQFF.